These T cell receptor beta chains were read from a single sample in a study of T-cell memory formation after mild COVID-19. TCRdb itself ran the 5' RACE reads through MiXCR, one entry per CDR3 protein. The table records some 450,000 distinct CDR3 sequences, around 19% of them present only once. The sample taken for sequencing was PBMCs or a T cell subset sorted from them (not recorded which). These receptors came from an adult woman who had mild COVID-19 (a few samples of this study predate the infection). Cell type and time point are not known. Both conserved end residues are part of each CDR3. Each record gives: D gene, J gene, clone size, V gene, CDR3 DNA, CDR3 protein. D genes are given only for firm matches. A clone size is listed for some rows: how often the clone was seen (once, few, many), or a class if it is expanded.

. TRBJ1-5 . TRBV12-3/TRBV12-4 TGTGCCAGCAGCTCGGACAGTAACAATCAGCCCCAGCATTTT CASSSDSNNQPQHF
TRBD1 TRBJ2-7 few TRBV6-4 TGTGCCAGCACCCCCCACACGGGACAGCCCTCCTACGAGCAGTACTTC CASTPHTGQPSYEQYF
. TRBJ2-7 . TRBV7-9 TGTGCCAGCTCACAGTACCCCGCCTCCTACGAGCAGTACTTC CASSQYPASYEQYF
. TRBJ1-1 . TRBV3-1 TGTGCCAGCAGCCCTGGACACTCGGGCACTGAAGCTTTCTTT CASSPGHSGTEAFF
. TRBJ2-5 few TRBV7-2 TGTGCCAGCAGATCTGGTCTAACAGGGTTGGAGACCCAGTACTTC CASRSGLTGLETQYF
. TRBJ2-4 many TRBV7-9 TGTGCCAGCAGCTGGGGGGCTGGCAAAAACATTCAGTACTTC CASSWGAGKNIQYF
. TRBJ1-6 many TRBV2 TGTGCCAGCAGTGAAGGGTGGGGCAGAACAAATTCACCCCTCCACTTT CASSEGWGRTNSPLHF
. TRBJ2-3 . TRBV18 TGTGCCAGCTCACCACTCGCGTCAGATACGCAGTATTTT CASSPLASDTQYF
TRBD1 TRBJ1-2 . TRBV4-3 TGCGCCAGCAGCCCGGGACAGGGCGGCGTTGGGAGGACCTTC CASSPGQGGVGRTF
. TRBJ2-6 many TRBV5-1 TGCGCCAGCAGCTCTGGGGCCAACGTCCTGACTTTC CASSSGANVLTF
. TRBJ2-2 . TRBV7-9 TGTGCCAGCAAGTCCGGGACGGAGAACACCGGGGAGCTGTTTTTT CASKSGTENTGELFF
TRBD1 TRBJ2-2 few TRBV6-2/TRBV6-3 TGTGCCAGCAACCCGACAGGGAGCACCGGGGAGCTGTTTTTT CASNPTGSTGELFF
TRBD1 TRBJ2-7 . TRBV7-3 TGTGCCAGCAGCTCCACAGGGGGCTTCTCCTACGAGCAGTACTTC CASSSTGGFSYEQYF
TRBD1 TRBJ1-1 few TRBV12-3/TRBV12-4 TGTGCCAGCAGAACGGGACAGGGCCTCGGGAGCACTGAAGCTTTCTTT CASRTGQGLGSTEAFF
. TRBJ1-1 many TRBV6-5 TGTGCCAGCAGTTACGGGAGTGGGATCGTGAACACTGAAGCTTTCTTT CASSYGSGIVNTEAFF
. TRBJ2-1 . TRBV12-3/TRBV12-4 TGTGCCAGCAGTTTCGAGCACAATGAGCAGTTCTTC CASSFEHNEQFF
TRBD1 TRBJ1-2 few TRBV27 TGTGCCAGCAGTCACCAGACAGGGGCGCTACATCTTGATGGCTACACCTTC CASSHQTGALHLDGYTF
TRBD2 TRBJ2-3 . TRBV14 TGTGCCAGCAGCCCCAAAGGAGTGGCTAGCGGGAGGGCCGGGACAGATACGCAGTATTTT CASSPKGVASGRAGTDTQYF
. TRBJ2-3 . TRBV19 TGTGCCAGTACGAAGTCTAGCACAGATACGCAGTATTTT CASTKSSTDTQYF
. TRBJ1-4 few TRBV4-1 TGCGCCAGCAGCCATTTATATTATGGGGAAAAACTGTTTTTT CASSHLYYGEKLFF
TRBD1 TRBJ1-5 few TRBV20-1 TGCAGTGCTAGAGTGGCCCGGACAGGGGACAATCAGCCCCAGCATTTT CSARVARTGDNQPQHF
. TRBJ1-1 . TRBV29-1 TGCAGCGTGGAGGGAGACACTGAAGCTTTCTTT CSVEGDTEAFF
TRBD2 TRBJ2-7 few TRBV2 TGTGCCAGCGGGACTAGCGGGAGGTACGAGCAGTACTTC CASGTSGRYEQYF
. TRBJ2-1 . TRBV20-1 TGCAGTGCTAGAGATTGGGCAGGGGGGTCCAATGAGCAGTTCTTC CSARDWAGGSNEQFF
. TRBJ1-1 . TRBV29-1 TGCAGCGTTGGAAGCACCAGCCTAAGGACTGAAGCTTTCTTT CSVGSTSLRTEAFF
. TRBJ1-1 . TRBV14 TGTGCCAGCAGCCCACAGGGTACCTTCGGCACTGAAGCTTTCTTT CASSPQGTFGTEAFF
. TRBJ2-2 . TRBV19 TGTGCCAGTAGGACAGTGCCCCCCGGGGAGCTGTTTTTT CASRTVPPGELFF
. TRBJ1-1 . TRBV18 TGTGCCAGCTCACCCGGTTGGGGGGATGAAGCTTTCTTT CASSPGWGDEAFF
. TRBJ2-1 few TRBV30 TGTGCCTGGGCCCGCGATAATCTTAGAAGTGAGCAGTTCTTC CAWARDNLRSEQFF
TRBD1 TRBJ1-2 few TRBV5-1 TGCGCCAGCAGCCCAGCGACAGGGATCAATGGCTACACCTTC CASSPATGINGYTF
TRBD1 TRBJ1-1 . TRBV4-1 TGCGCCAGCAGCCAAGACCCCCCCAGGGGGTCATCCCCTGAAGCTTTCTTT CASSQDPPRGSSPEAFF
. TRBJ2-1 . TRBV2 TGTGCCAGGATCCGGGAAAAAGACAATGAGCAGTTCTTC CARIREKDNEQFF
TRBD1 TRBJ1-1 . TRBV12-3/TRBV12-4 TGTGCCAGCAGAATACAGGGGGCGAAAGGCGAAGCTTTCTTT CASRIQGAKGEAFF
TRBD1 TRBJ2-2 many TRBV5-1 TGCGCCAGCAGCCCTAGGGGGCTCGGGGAGCTGTTTTTT CASSPRGLGELFF
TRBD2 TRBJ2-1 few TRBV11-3 TGTGCCAGCAGCCATAGCGGGGGCTACAATGAGCAGTTCTTC CASSHSGGYNEQFF
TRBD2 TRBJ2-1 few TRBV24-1 TGTGCCACCAGTGATCGGACAAGGGGACTAGCGGGGGGTTACAATGAGCAGTTCTTC CATSDRTRGLAGGYNEQFF
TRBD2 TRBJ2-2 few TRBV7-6 TGTGCCAGCAGCTTAGCGACTAGCGGGGGGGCCGGGGAGCTGTTTTTT CASSLATSGGAGELFF
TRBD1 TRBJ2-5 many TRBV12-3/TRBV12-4 TGTGCCAGCAGTAAAGAGGGGACAGGGGGCCGGGAGACCCAGTACTTC CASSKEGTGGRETQYF
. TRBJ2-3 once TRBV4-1 TGCGCCAGCAGCCAGCGACCGGGTGCAGATACGCAGTATTTT CASSQRPGADTQYF
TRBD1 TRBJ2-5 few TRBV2 TGTGCCAGCAGAAGGGACAGGGGAAGCCCAGAGACCCAGTACTTC CASRRDRGSPETQYF
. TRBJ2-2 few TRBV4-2 TGTGCCAGCAGCCAAGTGACTAGAAGTTTCGGCGGGGAGCTGTTTTTT CASSQVTRSFGGELFF
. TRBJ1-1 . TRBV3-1 TGTGCCAGCAGCCAAAGCCGAGCCCAGGCTTTCTTT CASSQSRAQAFF
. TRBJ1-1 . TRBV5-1 TGCGCCAGCAGCTTCCGGGCGGCATCCACTGAAGCTTTCTTT CASSFRAASTEAFF
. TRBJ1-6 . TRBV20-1 TGCAGTGCTACACCGGGGGCCTATAATTCACCCCTCCACTTT CSATPGAYNSPLHF
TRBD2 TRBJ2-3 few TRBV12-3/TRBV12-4 TGTGCCAGCAGTTCCCTAGCGGGGTATACGCAGTATTTT CASSSLAGYTQYF
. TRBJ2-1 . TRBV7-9 TGTGCCAGCAGCTTAGGGGGGACGGGGCTCGATGAGCAGTTCTTC CASSLGGTGLDEQFF
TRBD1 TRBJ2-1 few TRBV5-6 TGTGCCAGCAGCTTGGAGGGGGCAGGGGGTGACGAGCAGTTCTTC CASSLEGAGGDEQFF
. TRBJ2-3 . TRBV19 TGTGCCAGTAGTCGAGTGAGCACAGATACGCAGTATTTT CASSRVSTDTQYF
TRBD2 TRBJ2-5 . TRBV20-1 TGCAGTGCTAGAGTAGCGGGGTATCGGGAGACCCAGTACTTC CSARVAGYRETQYF
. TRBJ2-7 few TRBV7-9 TGTGCCAGCAGCCCCGTCGGGAGCAGTGAATACTTC CASSPVGSSEYF
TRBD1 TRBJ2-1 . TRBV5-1 TGCGCCAGCAGCTCGGACAGGGAATTCAATGAGCAGTTCTTC CASSSDREFNEQFF
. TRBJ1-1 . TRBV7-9 TGTGCCAGCAGCTTCGTCCCGGGACCTCGCACTGAAGCTTTCTTT CASSFVPGPRTEAFF
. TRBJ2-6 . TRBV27 TGTGCCAGCAGTCCCCCCTCCGCTGGGGCCAACGTCCTGACTTTC CASSPPSAGANVLTF
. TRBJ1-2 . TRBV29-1 TGCAGCGTTGAAATGGACTATGGCTACACCTTC CSVEMDYGYTF
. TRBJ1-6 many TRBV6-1 TGTGCCAGCAGTGTGGACAATTCACCCCTCCACTTT CASSVDNSPLHF
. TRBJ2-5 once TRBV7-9 TGTGCCAGCAGCTCCGTCAGTAGCAGGGGAGAGACCCAGTACTTC CASSSVSSRGETQYF
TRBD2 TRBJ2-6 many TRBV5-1 TGCGCCAGCAGTCCCGGACTAGGAGGCAGTCTGGGGGCCAACGTCCTGACTTTC CASSPGLGGSLGANVLTF
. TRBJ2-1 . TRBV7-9 TGTGCCAGCAGCCTAGGCGGCGTCATCTCCTACAATGAGCAGTTCTTC CASSLGGVISYNEQFF
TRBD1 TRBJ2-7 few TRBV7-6 TGTGCCAGCAGCTTAGGGCCAGGGGGTGACGAGCAGTACTTC CASSLGPGGDEQYF
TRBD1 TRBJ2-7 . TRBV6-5 TGTGCCAGCAGTTTGACGGACAGGGGCCACGAGCAGTACTTC CASSLTDRGHEQYF